This T cell receptor (beta chain) was retrieved from a study of identical twins. Study results and caveats: Where out-of-frame alpha sequences were twin-shared, they showed excess low generation probability. Findings came from cross-sectional statistics, without long-term follow-up of donors. Potential partial confounding of zero-insertion analyses by invariant MAIT and iNKT cells was noted. Fewer insertions were carried by abundant cord blood beta clonotypes, but none was seen in memory repertoires.

TCRdb recomputed calls from the 5' RACE reads with MiXCR, one row per CDR3 protein. The table has roughly 690,000 distinct CDR3 sequences, roughly 6% seen once; the top ten hold roughly 1.8%. This clonotype has a count of ten or more. Its antigen is unknown. CDR1 and CDR2 from the germline V gene are KGHDR and SFDVKD. V gave up 3 bases and J gave up 7 bases, with 13 bases separating them. The CDR3 loop spans 14 amino acids. This sequence joins TRBV24-1 and TRBJ2-3; no definite D call. This TCR came from a man in his late teens or twenties in good health. Sequenced material: naive T cells sorted from blood. CDR3 nucleotide sequence: TGTGCCACCAGTGATGTGACTGGTTCGAATACGCAGTATTTT. As protein: CATSDVTGSNTQYF.